This section outlines one T cell receptor beta chain sequence together with its context. Its antigen is unknown. TCRdb processed the 5' RACE reads again and assigns one entry to each CDR3 protein, with no DNA. There are about 550,000 distinct CDR3 sequences in the sample, with under 4.5% held by the top ten. This record belongs to a study of T cells expressing NK-cell markers. Study-wide results and limits: Also leading the CD3+CD56-NKG2C+ fraction in a handful of donors were these clonotypes.

This clonotype was sampled from a man aged 18 to 30 in good health. Sequenced input: blood T cells: a sorted CD56 or NKG2C T cell subset, CD4+ or CD8+ T cells, or bulk PBMC T cells (not recorded which).

CDR3 residues: CASSTSVTDTQYF. This chain links TRBV7-2 with TRBJ2-3. The CDR3 has 13 residues. In germline, CDR1 is SGHTA, CDR2 FQGNSA.